The T cell receptor beta chain under discussion was sequenced for a study of CD8 T cells in Susac syndrome. Turning to this clonotype: The antigen remains undetermined.

The RNA, 0.5 to 1 ug, was put through reverse transcription using random hexamers. TCRdb analysed the immunoSEQ multiplex PCR reads with MiXCR anew, one entry per CDR3 protein. The repertoire includes just over 150,000 distinct CDR3 sequences, 90% to 95% of them detected once, and roughly 0.2% sits in the top ten. Control patients had untreated stable or active relapsing-remitting multiple sclerosis by revised McDonald criteria. This CDR3 is built from 13 residues. Trimming took 3 bases from V and 8 from J, leaving 13 bases between them. Study-level points and caveats: It was acknowledged in the study that its TCR sequencing and HLA analysis involved a relatively small number of individuals.

The chain uses TRBV12-3 or TRBV12-4 and TRBJ1-2, with no clear D. Material: CD8+ T cells from PBMCs. The TCR comes from a human donor with multiple sclerosis. CDR3 in DNA: TGTGCCAGCAGTTTGGCCCCTCTACGGGGCTACACCTTC. Its protein is CASSLAPLRGYTF.